Listed below are T cell receptor beta chains from one sample, sequenced in a study of cytomegalovirus exposure and HLA in healthy donors. Data came from immunoSEQ multiplex PCR; TCRdb stores just in-frame clones and leaves some out. The data contain around 140,000 clones, approximately 82% of them singletons. Sequencing used PBMCs. Receptor source: a female donor in good health and CMV-seronegative. Each CDR3 is given with its conserved first and last residue. The D gene is left open where the match is weak.

v_gene: TRBV6-4
j_gene: TRBJ2-1
len: 14
d_gene: TRBD2
CDR3aa: CASSGLAGDNEQFF

v_gene: TRBV6-5
j_gene: TRBJ2-7
len: 15
d_gene: TRBD1
CDR3aa: CASSYSDRGTYEQYF

v_gene: TRBV6-8
j_gene: TRBJ2-3
len: 16
d_gene: TRBD2
CDR3aa: CADSYWASGEADTQYF

v_gene: TRBV19
j_gene: TRBJ1-5
len: 15
d_gene: .
CDR3aa: CASNWARRERQPQHF

v_gene: TRBV27
j_gene: TRBJ1-2
len: 14
d_gene: .
CDR3aa: CASNSIRDGSSETF

v_gene: TRBV6-5
j_gene: TRBJ1-2
len: 13
d_gene: TRBD1
CDR3aa: CATTSQGAWGYTF

v_gene: TRBV6-5
j_gene: TRBJ2-6
len: 16
d_gene: .
CDR3aa: CASSYTSNSGANVLTF

v_gene: TRBV5-1
j_gene: TRBJ1-4
len: 14
d_gene: TRBD1
CDR3aa: CASSLGTGGVKLFF

v_gene: TRBV5-5
j_gene: TRBJ1-5
len: 17
d_gene: TRBD1
CDR3aa: CASSFAPTGTDNQPQHF

v_gene: TRBV27
j_gene: TRBJ1-4
len: 16
d_gene: .
CDR3aa: CASSWSQIATNEKLFF

v_gene: TRBV27
j_gene: TRBJ1-2
len: 15
d_gene: TRBD1
CDR3aa: CASSLSVQGGIGYTF

v_gene: TRBV5-1
j_gene: TRBJ2-7
len: 13
d_gene: TRBD1
CDR3aa: CASSLTQGGEQYF

v_gene: TRBV29-1
j_gene: TRBJ2-5
len: 13
d_gene: .
CDR3aa: CSVDGQTYGTQYF

v_gene: TRBV6-1
j_gene: TRBJ1-2
len: 12
d_gene: .
CDR3aa: CASTDNRRGYTF

v_gene: TRBV27
j_gene: TRBJ1-2
len: 13
d_gene: TRBD1
CDR3aa: CASTPDRGYGYTF

v_gene: TRBV28
j_gene: TRBJ1-2
len: 14
d_gene: .
CDR3aa: CASSVGRANYGYTF

v_gene: TRBV27
j_gene: TRBJ1-5
len: 12
d_gene: .
CDR3aa: CASSFPNQPQHF

v_gene: TRBV7-9
j_gene: TRBJ2-3
len: 16
d_gene: TRBD1
CDR3aa: CASSDRDREWTDTQYF

v_gene: TRBV29-1
j_gene: .
len: 14
d_gene: .
CDR3aa: CSVLGQEGDYEQYF

v_gene: TRBV4-3
j_gene: TRBJ1-1
len: 17
d_gene: .
CDR3aa: CASSQDVGPRRNTEAFF

v_gene: TRBV7-2
j_gene: .
len: 15
d_gene: TRBD1
CDR3aa: CASSPRTGSTYEQYF

v_gene: TRBV2
j_gene: TRBJ2-7
len: 14
d_gene: .
CDR3aa: CASSPTGVGALGYF

v_gene: TRBV7-8
j_gene: TRBJ1-1
len: 15
d_gene: .
CDR3aa: CASSQPSLGNTEAFF

v_gene: TRBV30
j_gene: TRBJ2-3
len: 14
d_gene: .
CDR3aa: CAWSLASSSVTQYF

v_gene: TRBV4-1
j_gene: TRBJ2-7
len: 15
d_gene: TRBD2
CDR3aa: CASSLRLAGTYEQYF

v_gene: TRBV5-4
j_gene: TRBJ2-7
len: 16
d_gene: TRBD2
CDR3aa: CASSVNSGRSSYEQYF

v_gene: TRBV6-5
j_gene: TRBJ1-2
len: 14
d_gene: .
CDR3aa: CASSYRQDFRGYTF

v_gene: TRBV28
j_gene: TRBJ1-4
len: 16
d_gene: TRBD1
CDR3aa: CASGPQGAHTNEKLFF

v_gene: TRBV11-2
j_gene: TRBJ2-2
len: 16
d_gene: .
CDR3aa: CASSQSRGFYTGELFF

v_gene: TRBV4-1
j_gene: TRBJ2-3
len: 14
d_gene: .
CDR3aa: CASSRAGVGDTQYF

v_gene: TRBV5-5
j_gene: TRBJ1-1
len: 14
d_gene: TRBD1
CDR3aa: CASSGRTGGPEAFF

v_gene: TRBV29-1
j_gene: TRBJ1-2
len: 12
d_gene: .
CDR3aa: CSVVDSAYGYTF

v_gene: TRBV29-1
j_gene: TRBJ2-3
len: 16
d_gene: TRBD2
CDR3aa: CSVTGTSGESTDTQYF

v_gene: TRBV4-2
j_gene: TRBJ1-2
len: 15
d_gene: TRBD1
CDR3aa: CASSQSGTGGNGYTF

v_gene: TRBV6-5
j_gene: TRBJ2-7
len: 13
d_gene: .
CDR3aa: CASSYRRSYEQYF

v_gene: TRBV6-4
j_gene: TRBJ2-7
len: 10
d_gene: .
CDR3aa: CASSRGEQYF

v_gene: TRBV4-2
j_gene: TRBJ2-2
len: 15
d_gene: .
CDR3aa: CASSQEGLETGELFF

v_gene: TRBV4-1
j_gene: TRBJ2-7
len: 16
d_gene: TRBD2
CDR3aa: CASSLATSGFYYEQYF

v_gene: TRBV15
j_gene: TRBJ1-5
len: 17
d_gene: .
CDR3aa: CATSRERAGLSNQPQHF

v_gene: TRBV9
j_gene: TRBJ2-2
len: 17
d_gene: TRBD2
CDR3aa: CASSVQGLAGDTGELFF

v_gene: TRBV19
j_gene: TRBJ2-4
len: 13
d_gene: TRBD2
CDR3aa: CASSIVLAGPQYF

v_gene: TRBV5-1
j_gene: TRBJ2-5
len: 16
d_gene: TRBD1
CDR3aa: CASSLAADRGRETQYF

v_gene: TRBV27
j_gene: TRBJ2-1
len: 16
d_gene: TRBD2
CDR3aa: CASSPPQRGIYNEQFF

v_gene: TRBV4-3
j_gene: TRBJ2-2
len: 15
d_gene: .
CDR3aa: CASSQVRGNTGELFF

v_gene: TRBV27
j_gene: TRBJ2-3
len: 14
d_gene: .
CDR3aa: CASSLIEGTDTQYF

v_gene: TRBV5-8
j_gene: TRBJ1-2
len: 13
d_gene: .
CDR3aa: CASILSDPYGYTF

v_gene: TRBV4-1
j_gene: TRBJ2-7
len: 16
d_gene: .
CDR3aa: CASSQLHRGLSYEQYF

v_gene: TRBV18
j_gene: TRBJ2-7
len: 15
d_gene: .
CDR3aa: CASSPESTGPYEQYF

v_gene: TRBV15
j_gene: TRBJ2-1
len: 15
d_gene: TRBD1
CDR3aa: CATSRDRGEKREQFF

v_gene: TRBV7-6
j_gene: TRBJ2-2
len: 14
d_gene: .
CDR3aa: CASSSDLNTGELFF

v_gene: TRBV20-1
j_gene: TRBJ1-1
len: 11
d_gene: .
CDR3aa: CSAERSTEAFF

v_gene: TRBV12-5
j_gene: TRBJ2-3
len: 15
d_gene: TRBD2
CDR3aa: CASGPGLAGVYAQYF

v_gene: TRBV28
j_gene: TRBJ2-2
len: 11
d_gene: .
CDR3aa: CASTLTGELFF

v_gene: TRBV5-1
j_gene: TRBJ2-3
len: 15
d_gene: TRBD2
CDR3aa: CASSPSGGSTDTQYF